The sequence of this T cell receptor beta chain was determined in a study of T cell responses to AZD1222 COVID-19 vaccine. Background on the study: Analyses pooled second doses at about 4 or about 12 weeks.

The germline CDR1 and CDR2 sequences are MRHNA and SNTAGT. The trim removed 0 bases at V and 1 base at J, leaving 7 bases unmatched. The CDR3 is 17 amino acids. The protocol was immunoSEQ multiplex PCR, while the TCRdb copy is restricted to in-frame clones and leaves out a portion. The sample includes some 140,000 clones, under 95% of them seen just once. As to this clone: Its target is unknown.

Whole-study results and caveats: The breadth and depth of Spike-specific TCRs increased once two AZD1222 doses had been given. Donors were largely white British and mainly female; clonal diversity was possibly underestimated.

This chain joins TRBV6-4 and TRBJ2-3; TRBD2 agrees at 7 bases. The receptor was isolated from an adult in good health. The sample here was peripheral blood, taken on day 0 of AZD1222 vaccination. The CDR3 region has the DNA TGTGCCAGCAGTGACTCCGTCGAAAGCGGGGGCACAGATACGCAGTATTTT. Its translation: CASSDSVESGGTDTQYF.